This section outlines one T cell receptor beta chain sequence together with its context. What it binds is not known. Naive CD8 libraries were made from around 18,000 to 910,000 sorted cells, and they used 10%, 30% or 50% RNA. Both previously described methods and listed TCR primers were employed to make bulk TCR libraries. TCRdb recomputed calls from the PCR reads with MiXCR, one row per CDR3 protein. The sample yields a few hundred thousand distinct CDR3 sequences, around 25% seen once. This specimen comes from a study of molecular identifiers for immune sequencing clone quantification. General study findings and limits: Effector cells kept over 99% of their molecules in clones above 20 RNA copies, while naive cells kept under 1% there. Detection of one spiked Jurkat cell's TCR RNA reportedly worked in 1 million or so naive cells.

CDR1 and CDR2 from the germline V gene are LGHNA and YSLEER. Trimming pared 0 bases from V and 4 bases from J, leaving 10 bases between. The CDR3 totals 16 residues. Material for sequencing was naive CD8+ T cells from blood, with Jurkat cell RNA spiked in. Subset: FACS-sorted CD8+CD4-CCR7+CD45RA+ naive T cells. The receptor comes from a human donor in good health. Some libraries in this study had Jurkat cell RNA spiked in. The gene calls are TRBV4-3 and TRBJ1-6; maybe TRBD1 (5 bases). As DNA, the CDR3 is TGCGCCAGCAGCCAAGAAAAGGGGTGGTATAATTCACCCCTCCACTTT. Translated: CASSQEKGWYNSPLHF.